These 9 T cell receptor beta chains were sequenced from one sample in a study of T-cell memory formation after mild COVID-19. Each CDR3 protein gets one entry after TCRdb re-called the 5' RACE reads with MiXCR. The table lists 120,000 to 150,000 distinct CDR3 sequences, roughly a fifth of them singletons. Sequenced input: PBMCs or a T cell subset sorted from them (not recorded which). The source of these receptors is an adult woman who had mild COVID-19 (a few samples of this study predate the infection). Cell type and time point are not known.

CDR3 protein: CASSQVGQNTGELFF. For the CDR3, the DNA is TGTGCCAGCAGCCAAGTAGGCCAGAACACCGGGGAGCTGTTTTTT. The V gene is TRBV4-2, the J gene TRBJ2-2, with D hard to call. CDR1 is LGHNA, CDR2 YNFKEQ, per germline. The CDR3 is 15 amino acids. Trimming left V 1 base short and J 1 base short, with 7 bases between.

The J gene is TRBJ2-1, the V gene TRBV12-3 or TRBV12-4, with 8 bases aligning to TRBD2. V shed 6 bases and J 0 bases; nucleotides not matched to a gene: 7. The CDR3 spans 16 residues. CDR3 sequence: CASRRTSPSSYNEQFF. CDR3 nucleotides: TGTGCCAGCAGGAGGACTAGCCCGAGCTCCTACAATGAGCAGTTCTTC.

This clonotype was detected only a few times. This chain uses TRBV7-3 with TRBJ2-5; TRBD1 or TRBD2 may be the D gene (5 bases each). Germline CDR1 is SGHTA and CDR2 is FQGTGA. Trimming cost V 2 bases and J 5 bases, with 12 bases left between them. The CDR3 length is 14 residues. In DNA, the CDR3 is TGTGCCAGCAGCTTACTAGGGGACGGGGAGACCCAGTACTTC. It translates to CASSLLGDGETQYF.

This chain connects TRBV5-1 to TRBJ2-3; 8 nucleotides align to TRBD2. The CDR3 consists of 15 residues. With V trimmed by 4 bases and J by 1 base, 5 bases remained unmatched. Looked up from germline, CDR1 is SGHRS and CDR2 is YFSETQ. CDR3 DNA sequence: TGCGCCAGCAGCGAAGCGGGAGCCCGCACAGATACGCAGTATTTT. It specifies CASSEAGARTDTQYF.

The V and J genes are TRBV15 and TRBJ2-7, with D possibly matching TRBD2 (5 bases). The CDR3 runs 14 residues. V gave up 4 bases and J gave up 3 bases, with 13 bases separating them. CDR1 is LNHNV, CDR2 YYDKDF, per germline (reference sequence). Here the CDR3 DNA reads TGTGCCACCAGCACCCACGGCGGGCACTACGAGCAGTACTTC. Translating it yields CATSTHGGHYEQYF.

This clonotype was recorded a few times. The chain couples TRBV11-3 to TRBJ2-1, with 9 bases lining up with TRBD2. The CDR3 has 16 residues. V gave up 5 bases and J gave up 0 bases; unmatched junction bases: 5. In germline, CDR1 is SGHNT, CDR2 YENEEA. The CDR3 coding sequence is TGTGCCAGCAGCCGAATAGCGGGGGCCTCCTACAATGAGCAGTTCTTC. Translating it yields CASSRIAGASYNEQFF.

This chain uses TRBV12-3 or TRBV12-4 with TRBJ1-5, with 8 nucleotides matching TRBD1. The CDR3 is made up of 14 amino acids. The V gene end was trimmed by 6 bases and the J gene end by 7 bases; junction bases not matched to a gene: 8. The CDR3 loop is CASRLGQGGQPQHF. The CDR3 DNA follows: TGTGCCAGCAGACTCGGACAGGGAGGACAGCCCCAGCATTTT.

To note about this clonotype: Sequence at one end of the junction differs from germline and may be a read error. The chain combines TRBV2 with TRBJ2-1; D is unresolved. In germline, CDR1 is SNHLY, CDR2 FYNNEI. The CDR3 contains 13 residues. The CDR3 reads CASSKATYNEQFF. In DNA form, the CDR3 reads TGTGCCAGCAGTAAAGCCACCTACAATGAGCAGTTCTTC.

This clonotype has just a few counts. The chain has TRBV5-1 and TRBJ2-1; TRBD1 matches at 7 bases. There are 14 residues in the CDR3. Trimming took 3 bases from V and 11 from J; bases not matched to a gene: 11. Germline-derived CDR1 and CDR2 are SGHRS and YFSETQ. The CDR3 sequence: CASSSGQAEAQQFF. The CDR3 coding sequence is TGCGCCAGCAGCTCTGGACAGGCGGAGGCTCAGCAGTTCTTC.